The 3 T cell receptor beta chains listed next were all sequenced from one sample in a study of early T cells in non-severe SARS-CoV-2 infection. TCRdb analysed the 5' RACE reads with MiXCR anew, one entry per CDR3 protein. The profile shows almost 85,000 distinct CDR3 sequences, roughly 12% of them singletons. Material for sequencing was whole blood. These receptors all stem from an adult who was a healthcare worker with PCR-confirmed SARS-CoV-2 infection or an uninfected control (not recorded which).

The J gene is TRBJ2-1, the V gene TRBV5-1; TRBD1 matches 12 bases. Germline V gene sequence: CDR1 SGHRS, CDR2 YFSETQ. The J segment lost 9 bases and the V segment lost 4 bases, leaving 11 bases of the junction unmatched. This CDR3 is 16 amino acids long. CDR3 nucleotides: TGCGCCAGCAGCGCGGGACAGGGGGCCGGGTTTGGTGAGCAGTTCTTC. Residues: CASSAGQGAGFGEQFF. Full variable domain (outside the CDR3, taken from reference TRBV5-1 and TRBJ2-1): KAGVTQTPRYLIKTRGQQVTLSCSPISGHRSVSWYQQTPGQGLQFLFEYFSETQRNKGNFPGRFSGRQFSNSRSEMNVSTLELGDSALYLCASSAGQGAGFGEQFFGPGTRLTVL.

This chain links TRBV19 with TRBJ2-5; D gene uncertain. Germline lookup yields CDR1 LNHDA and CDR2 SQIVND (reference sequence). There are 11 residues in the CDR3. Trimming stripped 2 bases from V and 5 bases from J, with 3 bases between. The CDR3 protein is CASSIRETQYF. For the CDR3, the DNA is TGTGCCAGTAGTATACGGGAGACCCAGTACTTC.

At least ten counts were recorded for this clonotype. The V and J genes are TRBV7-2 and TRBJ1-2; 9 bases fit TRBD1. The CDR3 has 15 amino acids. The V and J ends lost 4 bases and 5 bases, in that order; junction bases with no gene match: 8. Looked up from germline, CDR1 is SGHTA and CDR2 is FQGNSA. CDR3 DNA: TGTGCCAGCAGCTCGTTTGGGACAGGGCAGTATGGCTACACCTTC. Translation: CASSSFGTGQYGYTF.